The rows below give T cell receptor beta chains drawn from one sample of a study of blood T cell repertoires in COVID-19. Assay used: immunoSEQ multiplex PCR; TCRdb lists only in-frame clones, some missing. Of some 410,000 clones listed, roughly 90% are singletons. Source material: PBMCs or T cells enriched from blood (not recorded which). These receptors originate from a woman aged 30 to 39 with acute COVID-19. The CDR3 runs from the conserved cysteine through the conserved F or W. A D gene is named only where the DNA matches it firmly. Clone sizes are given selectively: once, few, many, or a class where the clone is expanded.

d_call	v_call	j_call	clone_size	cdr3_aa	cdr3_nt
TRBD1	TRBV6-5	TRBJ2-7	.	CASSQLGQGKYEQYF	TGTGCCAGCAGTCAACTGGGACAGGGGAAGTACGAGCAGTACTTC
.	TRBV7-6	TRBJ1-4	once	CASSARTASNEKLFF	TGTGCCAGCAGCGCACGGACAGCTAGTAATGAAAAACTGTTTTTT
.	TRBV27	TRBJ2-5	.	CASSSQGLAQETQYF	TGTGCCAGCAGTTCTCAGGGGTTGGCCCAAGAGACCCAGTACTTC
.	TRBV11-2	TRBJ2-7	.	CASSLEAETSYEQYF	TGTGCCAGCAGCTTAGAGGCGGAGACCTCCTACGAGCAGTACTTC
TRBD2	TRBV25-1	TRBJ2-7	.	CASSEPGTSGGYEQYF	TGTGCCAGCAGTGAGCCCGGGACTAGCGGGGGCTACGAGCAGTACTTC
.	TRBV7-2	TRBJ1-6	.	CASSPDSFNSPLHF	TGTGCCAGCAGCCCGGACAGCTTTAATTCACCCCTCCACTTT
.	TRBV7-6	TRBJ1-3	.	CASSLEKAGPGGNTIYF	TGTGCCAGCAGCTTAGAGAAGGCCGGCCCGGGGGGGAACACCATATATTTT
.	TRBV2	TRBJ1-3	.	CASSTDSNSGNTIYF	TGTGCCAGCAGTACCGACAGTAACTCTGGAAACACCATATATTTT
TRBD1	TRBV9	TRBJ1-1	.	CASSLSRDRGTMNTEAFF	TGTGCCAGCAGCCTTAGCCGGGACAGGGGAACTATGAACACTGAAGCTTTCTTT
.	TRBV9	TRBJ2-7	.	CASSKGGDTYEQYF	TGTGCCAGCAGCAAAGGAGGGGATACCTACGAGCAGTACTTC
.	TRBV5-1	TRBJ1-6	.	CASSLEWQINSPLHF	TGCGCCAGCAGCTTGGAGTGGCAGATAAATTCACCCCTCCACTTT
TRBD1	TRBV6-5	TRBJ2-1	.	CASSRDRGNEQFF	TGTGCCAGCAGCCGCGACAGGGGCAATGAGCAGTTCTTC
TRBD2	TRBV5-1	TRBJ2-3	.	CASSFRGGAITDTQYF	TGCGCCAGCAGCTTCCGCGGGGGGGCTATCACAGATACGCAGTATTTT
TRBD1	TRBV9	TRBJ1-1	.	CASSGTGGITEAFF	TGTGCCAGCAGCGGGACAGGGGGTATTACTGAAGCTTTCTTT
.	TRBV3-1/TRBV3-2	TRBJ2-7	.	CASSQVLAGAYEQYF	TGTGCCAGCAGCCAAGTACTAGCTGGGGCCTACGAGCAGTACTTC
TRBD2	TRBV15	TRBJ2-1	.	CATSRGTSGAYNEQFF	TGTGCCACCAGCAGAGGGACTAGCGGGGCCTACAATGAGCAGTTCTTC
TRBD1	TRBV2	TRBJ1-5	.	CASRHFQGANQPQHF	TGTGCCAGCAGACACTTCCAGGGGGCAAATCAGCCCCAGCATTTT